A single sample gave rise to the 25 T cell receptor beta chains below, sequenced in a study of response to subunit inactivated influenza vaccine. One entry per CDR3 protein, called by TCRdb with MiXCR from the RT-PCR reads. There are hundreds of thousands of distinct CDR3 sequences in the sample; about 18% occur only once, and 9.5% to 13% lies in the top ten. Sequenced here: PBMCs from blood, sampled about 5 days after vaccination. The receptors originated from a man in his fifties or sixties who received an inactivated influenza vaccine.

The chain couples TRBV29-1 to TRBJ1-1; a weak D match, TRBD1 (6 bases). Trimming shortened V by 7 bases and J by 1 base, and 13 bases separated the two germline ends. Germline V gives CDR1 SQVTM, CDR2 ANQGSEA. CDR3 length equals 13 residues. CDR3 nucleotide sequence: TGCAGCGGGGGAGGGGGGCCGAACACTGAAGCTTTCTTT. It specifies CSGGGGPNTEAFF.

This clonotype was seen a handful of times. In nucleotides, the CDR3 is TGTGCCAGCAGCCCCCCCTCGTCGGGCAGGGGGTGGACCGGGGAGCTGTTTTTT. Translation gives CASSPPSSGRGWTGELFF. The V call is TRBV9, the J call TRBJ2-2; 7 bases line up with TRBD1. The V gene end was trimmed by 4 bases and the J gene end by 5 bases; junction bases not matched to a gene: 17. The CDR3 length is 18 residues. Looked up from germline, CDR1 is SGDLS and CDR2 is YYNGEE.

The chain recombines TRBV4-2 with TRBJ2-7, with D perhaps given as TRBD1 or TRBD2 (6 bases each). Germline V CDR1 and CDR2: LGHNA, YNFKEQ. CDR3 size: 18 residues. The V end lost 1 base, the J end lost 0 bases, and 19 bases lay between the germline ends. The CDR3 spells CASSQGILTRGDSYEQYF. The CDR3 DNA is TGTGCCAGCAGCCAAGGAATCTTAACGAGGGGGGACTCCTACGAGCAGTACTTC.

The chain combines TRBV5-1 with TRBJ2-2; D may be TRBD1 (6 bases). V lost 2 bases to trimming and J lost 4 bases, with 9 bases between them. The CDR3 consists of 14 residues. Per the germline V gene, CDR1 is SGHRS and CDR2 is YFSETQ. The CDR3 coding sequence is TGCGCCAGCAGCTTAACAGGGATCACCGGGGAGCTGTTTTTT. Translation gives CASSLTGITGELFF.

This clonotype has more than one count but fewer than ten. The CDR3 bases are TGTGCCATCAGCGCCGTTAAGGGAATCCGGCGGGGGCCTAACTATGGCTACACCTTC. The encoded protein is CAISAVKGIRRGPNYGYTF. The chain recombines TRBV10-3 with TRBJ1-2, with a tentative D call TRBD1 (6 bases). Germline CDR1 is ENHRY and CDR2 is SYGVKD. Trimming left V 6 bases short and J 0 bases short, with 26 bases between. The length of the CDR3 is 19 residues.

V and J are TRBV5-5 and TRBJ2-1; 11 bases agree with TRBD2. This CDR3 region has 18 residues. V was clipped by 1 base and J by 0 bases; unmatched bases: 6. The germline V gene encodes CDR1 SGHKS and CDR2 YYEKEE (reference sequence). The CDR3 is CASSLHLAGGSSYNEQFF. In nucleotides, the CDR3 is TGTGCCAGCAGCTTGCACCTAGCGGGGGGTAGCTCCTACAATGAGCAGTTCTTC.

This clonotype was observed a handful of times. V is TRBV20-1 and J is TRBJ2-1, with 11 bases aligning to TRBD2. The CDR3 sequence is 15 residues long. Trimming cost V 6 bases and J 4 bases; bases outside gene matches: 8. Germline-derived CDR1 and CDR2 are DFQATT and SNEGSKA (reference sequence). The CDR3 region has the DNA TGCAGTGCGGTAGCGGGGGGGTCGGGTTACAATGAGCAGTTCTTC. It specifies CSAVAGGSGYNEQFF.

This clonotype was seen ten or more times. The CDR3 nucleotides are TGCGCCAGCAGCTTGGTTGGCACTAACTATGGCTACACCTTC. Its protein product is CASSLVGTNYGYTF. The chain combines TRBV5-1 with TRBJ1-2; D is undetermined. The CDR3 covers 14 residues. V lost 0 bases to trimming and J lost 0 bases, with 6 bases between them. The germline CDR1 and CDR2 sequences are SGHRS and YFSETQ. Combining the CDR3 with reference TRBV5-1 and TRBJ1-2 gives the whole variable domain KAGVTQTPRYLIKTRGQQVTLSCSPISGHRSVSWYQQTPGQGLQFLFEYFSETQRNKGNFPGRFSGRQFSNSRSEMNVSTLELGDSALYLCASSLVGTNYGYTFGSGTRLTVV.

This clonotype was observed a handful of times. V and J are TRBV10-3 and TRBJ2-3; D remains ambiguous. Per germline, CDR1 ENHRY and CDR2 SYGVKD. The V end lost 0 bases, the J end lost 0 bases, and 7 bases lay between the germline ends. The CDR3 runs to 15 residues. CDR3 coding DNA: TGTGCCATCAGTGAGTCCAACCCAAGCACAGATACGCAGTATTTT. Its translation is CAISESNPSTDTQYF.

The chain couples TRBV11-2 to TRBJ2-1, with 9 nucleotides matching TRBD1. With 4 bases clipped from V and 3 bases from J, the junction kept 4 bases outside the gene matches. Per the germline V gene, CDR1 is SGHAT and CDR2 is FQNNGV. The CDR3 is 15 amino acids. For the CDR3, the DNA is TGTGCCAGCAGCTGGGACAGGGAAGGCTACAATGAGCAGTTCTTC. It is translated as CASSWDREGYNEQFF.

This clonotype came up a few times. CDR3 DNA sequence: TGTGCCATCAGTACTAGTTCGAACACCGGGGAGCTGTTTTTT. Translated, it gives CAISTSSNTGELFF. The genes are TRBV10-3 and TRBJ2-2; D might be TRBD2 (5 bases). Between the trimmed V and J ends, which lost 5 bases and 0 bases, there was a span of 7 bases. This CDR3 spans 14 amino acids. Germline CDR1 reads ENHRY; CDR2 reads SYGVKD.

The rearrangement links TRBV4-3 to TRBJ2-7; TRBD2 aligns across 7 bases. CDR1 and CDR2 (germline): LGHNA, YSLEER. The CDR3 is 14 residues long. V was pared by 5 bases and J by 4 bases, with 8 bases of the junction left unmatched. Written as DNA, the CDR3 is TGCGCCAGCAGCGAAGCATGGGGGGGGTACGAGCAGTACTTC. It yields the protein CASSEAWGGYEQYF.

The CDR3 region is CASRLGQGFSGANVLTF. DNA of the CDR3: TGCGCCAGCAGACTGGGACAGGGGTTCTCTGGGGCCAACGTCCTGACTTTC. The chain joins TRBV5-1 to TRBJ2-6, with 10 bases matching TRBD1. The V gene's germline CDR1 is SGHRS and CDR2 YFSETQ. This CDR3 has 17 amino acids. J lost 0 bases, V lost 5 bases, and 5 bases had no gene match. Full variable domain (outside the CDR3, taken from reference TRBV5-1 and TRBJ2-6): KAGVTQTPRYLIKTRGQQVTLSCSPISGHRSVSWYQQTPGQGLQFLFEYFSETQRNKGNFPGRFSGRQFSNSRSEMNVSTLELGDSALYLCASRLGQGFSGANVLTFGAGSRLTVL.

This clonotype came up a few times. The chain couples TRBV7-2 to TRBJ2-3; TRBD2 aligns across 8 bases. Germline CDR1 and CDR2: SGHTA and FQGNSA. V gave up 3 bases and J gave up 4 bases; unmatched junction bases: 9. This CDR3 contains 16 residues. CDR3 coding DNA: TGTGCCAGCAGCTTGCAGACTAGCGTCAGGGCAGATACGCAGTATTTT. Its translation is CASSLQTSVRADTQYF.

This chain uses TRBV20-1 with TRBJ2-7; a possible D gene is TRBD1 (6 bases). Trimming took 0 bases from V and 8 from J, leaving 11 bases between them. CDR1 and CDR2 from the germline V gene are DFQATT and SNEGSKA (reference sequence). The CDR3 is 12 amino acids. The CDR3 loop reads CSAREGAAKQYF. The CDR3 region has the DNA TGCAGTGCTAGAGAGGGGGCAGCAAAGCAGTACTTC.

A single count supports this clonotype. A read error may produce the germline difference seen at one junction end. The chain has TRBV12-3 or TRBV12-4 and TRBJ2-5, with D uncertain. CDR3 length: 12 amino acids. CDR3 loop: CASSLIQEAQYF. CDR3 sequence (DNA): TGTGCCAGCAGTTTGATCCAAGAGGCCCAGTACTTC.

The CDR3 loop is CATSRIPPGTNQETQYF. CDR3 DNA: TGTGCCACCAGCAGAATTCCCCCCGGGACTAACCAAGAGACCCAGTACTTC. The chain couples TRBV15 to TRBJ2-5, with 7 bases fitting TRBD2. Per germline, CDR1 LNHNV and CDR2 YYDKDF (reference sequence). The CDR3 totals 17 residues. The trim removed 2 bases at V and 0 bases at J, leaving 9 bases unmatched.

There are many counts of this clonotype. The rearrangement links TRBV15 to TRBJ2-5; 9 bases fit TRBD1. The V gene's germline CDR1 is LNHNV and CDR2 YYDKDF (reference sequence). The length of the CDR3 is 17 residues. V lost 6 bases, J lost 5 bases, and 16 bases stayed unmatched. This CDR3 is CATSTIPMDRGVETQYF. The CDR3 nucleotides read TGTGCCACCAGTACCATACCCATGGACAGGGGAGTGGAGACCCAGTACTTC.

This clonotype showed up just a few times. The CDR3, as DNA: TGTGCCAGCATCATTGGGGGAGCTCCGAGGGATACGCAGTATTTT. Translated, it gives CASIIGGAPRDTQYF. The chain carries TRBV7-9 and TRBJ2-3; possibly TRBD1 or TRBD2 for D (5 bases each). The CDR3 extends over 15 amino acids. CDR1 and CDR2 (germline): SEHNR, FQNEAQ (reference sequence). V gave up 7 bases and J gave up 6 bases, with 20 bases separating them.

CDR3 coding DNA: TGCAGTGCTAGAGACGGGGGGACACCGAGCTACGAGCAGTACTTC. Amino acids: CSARDGGTPSYEQYF. The V call is TRBV20-1, the J call TRBJ2-7; maybe TRBD2 (7 bases). The CDR3 covers 15 residues. Trimming stripped 0 bases from V and 3 bases from J, with 15 bases between. Germline CDR1 DFQATT, CDR2 SNEGSKA (reference sequence).

This clonotype appeared a few times. V usage is TRBV7-2 and J usage is TRBJ1-1, with a tentative D call TRBD1 (5 bases). Germline CDR1 reads SGHTA; CDR2 reads FQGNSA. The V end was cut by 5 bases, the J end by 4 bases, with 14 bases between. The CDR3 runs 14 residues. For the CDR3, the DNA is TGTGCCAGCAGCAGCGGGGGGTGGAGCACTGAAGCTTTCTTT. Protein sequence: CASSSGGWSTEAFF.

This clonotype was seen many times. J is TRBJ2-2 and V is TRBV7-2; D ambiguous. V lost 5 bases and J 3 bases, leaving 4 bases between the germline ends. The length of the CDR3 is 12 residues. Germline lookup yields CDR1 SGHTA and CDR2 FQGNSA. The CDR3 DNA sequence: TGTGCCAGCAGCGCGTACACCGGGGAGCTGTTTTTT. Translation gives CASSAYTGELFF.

This rearrangement joins TRBV20-1 to TRBJ1-6; tentatively, D is TRBD1 (5 bases). CDR1 and CDR2 (germline): DFQATT, SNEGSKA (reference sequence). This CDR3 contains 12 residues. V lost 3 bases and J lost 14, with 14 bases in between. CDR3 loop: CSARGPFRTLHF. The CDR3 nucleotides read TGCAGTGCTAGGGGACCTTTTCGAACCCTCCACTTT.

The chain couples TRBV12-3 or TRBV12-4 to TRBJ2-1, with D perhaps matching TRBD1 (6 bases). Between the trimmed V and J ends, which lost 6 bases and 8 bases, there was a span of 14 bases. The CDR3 has 13 residues. Here the CDR3 DNA reads TGTGCCAGCAGCACAGGGATCCGGGATGAGCAGTTCTTC. Protein product: CASSTGIRDEQFF.

This clonotype was counted a few times. The chain is built from TRBV10-3 and TRBJ2-7; 7 nucleotides line up with TRBD1. With V trimmed by 10 bases and J by 4 bases, 7 bases remained unmatched. Germline CDR1 and CDR2: ENHRY and SYGVKD. The CDR3 contains 12 residues. CDR3 in amino acids: CASTGEGYEQYF. The CDR3 nucleotides read TGTGCCAGTACAGGGGAAGGATACGAGCAGTACTTC.